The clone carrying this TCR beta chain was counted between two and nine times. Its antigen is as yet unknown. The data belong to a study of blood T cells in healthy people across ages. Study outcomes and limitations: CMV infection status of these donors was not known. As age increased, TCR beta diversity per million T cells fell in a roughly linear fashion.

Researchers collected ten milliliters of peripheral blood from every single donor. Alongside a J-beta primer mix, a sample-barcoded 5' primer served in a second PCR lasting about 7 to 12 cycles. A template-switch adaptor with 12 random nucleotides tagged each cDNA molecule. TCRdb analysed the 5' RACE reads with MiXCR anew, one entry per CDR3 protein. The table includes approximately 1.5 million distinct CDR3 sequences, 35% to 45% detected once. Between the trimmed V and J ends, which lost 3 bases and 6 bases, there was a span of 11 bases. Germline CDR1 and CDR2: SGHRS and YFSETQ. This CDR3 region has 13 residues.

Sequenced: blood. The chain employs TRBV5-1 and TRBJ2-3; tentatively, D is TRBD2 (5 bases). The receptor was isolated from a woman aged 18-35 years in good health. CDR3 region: CASSSGWEDTQYF. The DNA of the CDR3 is TGCGCCAGCAGCTCCGGTTGGGAGGATACGCAGTATTTT. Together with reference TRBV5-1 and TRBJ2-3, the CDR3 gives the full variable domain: KAGVTQTPRYLIKTRGQQVTLSCSPISGHRSVSWYQQTPGQGLQFLFEYFSETQRNKGNFPGRFSGRQFSNSRSEMNVSTLELGDSALYLCASSSGWEDTQYFGPGTRLTVL.